This T cell receptor beta chain was sequenced in a study of T cells in Graves' hyperthyroidism and ophthalmopathy. Amplification of TCR beta CDR3 regions used RNA as the template. An initial round of RT-PCR targeting the TCR CDR3 relied on the HTBI primer set. TCRdb processed the multiplex PCR reads anew with MiXCR; each CDR3 protein has one entry. The sample shows over 700,000 distinct CDR3 sequences, approximately 40% of them seen only once. The CDR3 totals 14 residues. Germline CDR1 reads SNHLY; CDR2 reads FYNNEI. Trimming took 8 bases from V and 1 from J; bases not matched to a gene: 6. This clonotype has more than one count but fewer than ten.

The V call is TRBV2, the J call TRBJ2-7; 9 bases match TRBD1. The source is a man between 18 and 29 years old with Graves' hyperthyroidism. The specimen was blood. CDR3 amino acids: CASSRQGGSYEQYF. The CDR3 DNA follows: TGTGCCAGCTCCCGACAGGGGGGATCCTACGAGCAGTACTTC.